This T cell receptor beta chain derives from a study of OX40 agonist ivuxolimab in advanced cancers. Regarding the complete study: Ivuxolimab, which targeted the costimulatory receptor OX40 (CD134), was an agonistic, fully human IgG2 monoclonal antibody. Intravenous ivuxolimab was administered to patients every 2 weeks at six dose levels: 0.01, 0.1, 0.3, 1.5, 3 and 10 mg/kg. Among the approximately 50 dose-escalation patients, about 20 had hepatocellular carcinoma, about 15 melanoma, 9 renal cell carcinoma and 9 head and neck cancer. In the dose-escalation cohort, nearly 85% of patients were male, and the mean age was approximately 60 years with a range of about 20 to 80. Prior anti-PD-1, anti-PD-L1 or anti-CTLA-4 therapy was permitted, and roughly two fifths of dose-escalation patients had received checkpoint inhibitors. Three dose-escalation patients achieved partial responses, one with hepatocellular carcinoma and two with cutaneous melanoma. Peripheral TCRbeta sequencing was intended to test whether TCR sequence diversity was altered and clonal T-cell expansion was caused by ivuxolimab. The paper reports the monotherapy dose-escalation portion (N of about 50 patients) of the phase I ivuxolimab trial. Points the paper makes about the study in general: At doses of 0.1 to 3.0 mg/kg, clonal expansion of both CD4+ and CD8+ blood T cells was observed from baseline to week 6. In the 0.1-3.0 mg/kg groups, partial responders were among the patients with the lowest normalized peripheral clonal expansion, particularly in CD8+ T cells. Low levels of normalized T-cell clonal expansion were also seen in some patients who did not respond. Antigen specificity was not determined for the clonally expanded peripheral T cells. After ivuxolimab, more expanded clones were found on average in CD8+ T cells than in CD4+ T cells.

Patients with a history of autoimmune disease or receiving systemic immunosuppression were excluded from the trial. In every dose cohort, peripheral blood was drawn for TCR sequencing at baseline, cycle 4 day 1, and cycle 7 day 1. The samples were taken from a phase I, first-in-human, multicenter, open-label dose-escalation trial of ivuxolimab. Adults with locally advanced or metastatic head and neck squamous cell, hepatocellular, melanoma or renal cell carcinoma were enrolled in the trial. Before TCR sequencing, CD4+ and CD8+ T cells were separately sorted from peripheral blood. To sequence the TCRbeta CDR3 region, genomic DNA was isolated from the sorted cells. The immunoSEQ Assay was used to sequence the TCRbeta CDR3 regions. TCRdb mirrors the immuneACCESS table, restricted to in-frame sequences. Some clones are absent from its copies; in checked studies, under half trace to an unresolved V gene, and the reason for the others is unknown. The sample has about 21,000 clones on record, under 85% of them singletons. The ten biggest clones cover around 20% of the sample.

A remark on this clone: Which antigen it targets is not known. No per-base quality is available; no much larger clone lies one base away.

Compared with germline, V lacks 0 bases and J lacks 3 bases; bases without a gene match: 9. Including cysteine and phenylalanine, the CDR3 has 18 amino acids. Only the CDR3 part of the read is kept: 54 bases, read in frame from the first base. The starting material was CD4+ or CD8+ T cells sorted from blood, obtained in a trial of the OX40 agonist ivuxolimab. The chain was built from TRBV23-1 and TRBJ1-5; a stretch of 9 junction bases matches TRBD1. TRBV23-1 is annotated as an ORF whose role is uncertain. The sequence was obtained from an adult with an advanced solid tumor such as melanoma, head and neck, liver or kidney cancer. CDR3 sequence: CASSQSRGGQGFNQPQHF. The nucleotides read TGCGCCAGCAGTCAATCGAGAGGGGGACAGGGCTTCAATCAGCCCCAGCATTTT.